Reported below is one TCR beta chain. Its antigen is currently unknown. J lost 3 bases, V lost 2 bases, and 7 bases had no gene match. Per the germline V gene, CDR1 is SGHTA and CDR2 is FQGTGA. The CDR3 loop spans 16 amino acids. The data originate from a study of T cell responses to AZD1222 COVID-19 vaccine. Regarding the study as a whole: Regions 160-218 and 743-854 dominated among vaccine-associated CD4 TCRs spanning spike. Variant regions that are unmutated are reportedly the target of nearly half of spike-specific TCRs. Mostly white British, mostly female donors; authors suggested clonal diversity may be underestimated. The peak T cell response came first, and repertoires were sampled only after it.

The data were produced by immunoSEQ multiplex PCR, yet TCRdb's version contains in-frame clones alone and is incomplete. The sample includes about 140,000 clones, just over 90% of them seen just once. Sequenced here: peripheral blood, sampled on day 0 of MenACWY control vaccination. The V call is TRBV7-3, the J call TRBJ2-5; 9 bases map to TRBD2. The sequence was obtained from an adult in good health. The CDR3 region is CASSLGIAGDEETQYF. The CDR3 coding sequence is TGTGCCAGCAGCTTAGGGATAGCGGGGGACGAAGAGACCCAGTACTTC.